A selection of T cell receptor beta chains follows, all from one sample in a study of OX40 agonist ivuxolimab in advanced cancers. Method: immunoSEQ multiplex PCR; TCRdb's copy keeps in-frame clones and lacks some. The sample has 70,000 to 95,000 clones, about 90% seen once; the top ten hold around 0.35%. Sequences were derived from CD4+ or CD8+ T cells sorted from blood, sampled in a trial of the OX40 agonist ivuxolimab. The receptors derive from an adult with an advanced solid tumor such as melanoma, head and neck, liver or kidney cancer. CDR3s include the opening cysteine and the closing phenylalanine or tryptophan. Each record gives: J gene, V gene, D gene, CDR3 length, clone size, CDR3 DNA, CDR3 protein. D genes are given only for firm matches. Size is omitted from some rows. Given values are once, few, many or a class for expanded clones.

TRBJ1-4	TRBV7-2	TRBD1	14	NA	TGTGCCAGCAGCTTGGGACAGGGGAATGAAAAACTGTTTTTT	CASSLGQGNEKLFF
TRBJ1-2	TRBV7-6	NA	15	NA	TGTGCCAGCAGTTCCCCGGACGGAGCTAACTATGGCTACACCTTC	CASSSPDGANYGYTF
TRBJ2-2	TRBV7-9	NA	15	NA	TGTGCCAGCGGTGCAGGGAGTACAAACACCGGGGAGCTGTTTTTT	CASGAGSTNTGELFF
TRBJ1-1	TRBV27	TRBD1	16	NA	TGTGCCAGCAGACCAGACAGGGCGGCCCTGAACACTGAAGCTTTCTTT	CASRPDRAALNTEAFF
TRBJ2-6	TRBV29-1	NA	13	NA	TGCAGCGTGAGGAGATCTGGGGCCAACGTCCTGACTTTC	CSVRRSGANVLTF
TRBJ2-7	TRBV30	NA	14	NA	TGTGCCTGGAGTGCCAGAGGGGTAACCTACGAGCAGTACTTC	CAWSARGVTYEQYF
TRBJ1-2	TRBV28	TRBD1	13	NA	TGTGCCAGCAGTCCACCCGACAGGGTTGGCTACACCTTC	CASSPPDRVGYTF
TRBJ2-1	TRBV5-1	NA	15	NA	TGCGCCAGCAGCTTCGGGCCCTCTACCAGGGATGAGCAGTTCTTC	CASSFGPSTRDEQFF
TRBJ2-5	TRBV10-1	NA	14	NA	TGCGCCAGCAGTGAGACCAGGGGAAGGGAGACCCAGTACTTC	CASSETRGRETQYF
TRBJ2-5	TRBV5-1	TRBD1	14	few	TGCGCCAGCAGTACGACAGGGTGGAGAGAGACCCAGTACTTC	CASSTTGWRETQYF
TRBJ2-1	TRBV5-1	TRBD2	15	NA	TGCGCCAGCAGCAGACTCGGGACTAGCTACAATGAGCAGTTCTTC	CASSRLGTSYNEQFF
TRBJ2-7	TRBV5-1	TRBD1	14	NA	TGCGCCAGCAGCCGGACAGGAGATTCCTACGAGCAGTACTTC	CASSRTGDSYEQYF
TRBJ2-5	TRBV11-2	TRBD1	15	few	TGTGCCAGCAGCTTCCGACAGGGGTACCAAGAGACCCAGTACTTC	CASSFRQGYQETQYF
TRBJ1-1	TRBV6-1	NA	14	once	TGTGCCAGCAGTTCTCTAGGACCGACGGAGGAAGCTTTCTTT	CASSSLGPTEEAFF
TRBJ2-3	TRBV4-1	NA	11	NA	TGCGCCAGCAGCCTGGGGGGTACGCAGTATTTT	CASSLGGTQYF
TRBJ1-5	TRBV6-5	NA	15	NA	TGTGCCAGCAGTAAAACAGGGAGGAGCGATCAGCCCCAGCATTTT	CASSKTGRSDQPQHF
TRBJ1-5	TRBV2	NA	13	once	TGTGCCAGCAGTGTCTTTGGCAATCAGCCCCAGCATTTT	CASSVFGNQPQHF
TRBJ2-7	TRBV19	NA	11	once	TGTGCCAGTGGCGGACTGTACGAGCAGTACTTC	CASGGLYEQYF
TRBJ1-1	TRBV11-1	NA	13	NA	TGTGCCAGCAGCTTAGAAAGGGACACTGAAGCTTTCTTT	CASSLERDTEAFF
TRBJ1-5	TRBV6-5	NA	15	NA	TGTGCCAGCAGTTACTCGAACAGGGTCACGCAGCCCCAGCATTTT	CASSYSNRVTQPQHF
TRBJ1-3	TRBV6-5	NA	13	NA	TGTGCCAGCGGCCGTAGCTCTGGAAACACCATATATTTT	CASGRSSGNTIYF
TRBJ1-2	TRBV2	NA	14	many	TGTGCCAGCAGTGAAGGCAGGCCGAACTATGGCTACACCTTC	CASSEGRPNYGYTF
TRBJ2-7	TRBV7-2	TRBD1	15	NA	TGTGCCAGCACCTTAGTTGGGACAGGGCGATACGAGCAGTACTTC	CASTLVGTGRYEQYF
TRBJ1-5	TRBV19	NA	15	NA	TGTGCCAGTAGTATGGTGGGTAGCAGCAATCAGCCCCAGCATTTT	CASSMVGSSNQPQHF
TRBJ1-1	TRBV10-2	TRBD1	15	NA	TGCGCCAGCAGTGAGTCCGGGACAGAATACACTGAAGCTTTCTTT	CASSESGTEYTEAFF
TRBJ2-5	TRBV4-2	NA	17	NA	TGTGCCAGCAGCCAAGATGTAGGCGGCAGGGGCCAAGAGACCCAGTACTTC	CASSQDVGGRGQETQYF
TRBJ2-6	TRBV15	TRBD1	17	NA	TGTGCCACCAGCAGACTCCAGGGGGAAGCTGGGGCCAACGTCCTGACTTTC	CATSRLQGEAGANVLTF
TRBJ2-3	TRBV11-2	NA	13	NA	TGTGCCAGCAGCTCGGGGACCGACCAAACGCAGTATTTT	CASSSGTDQTQYF
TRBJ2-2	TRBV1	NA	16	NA	TGCACCAGCAGCCCAAGCCGACTAGCGGGCACCGGGGAGCTGTTTTTT	CTSSPSRLAGTGELFF
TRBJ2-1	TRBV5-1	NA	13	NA	TGCGCCAGCAGCACCACGGGGACCAATGAGCAGTTCTTC	CASSTTGTNEQFF
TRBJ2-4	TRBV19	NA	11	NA	TGTGCCAGTATAGGGAAAAACATTCAGTACTTC	CASIGKNIQYF
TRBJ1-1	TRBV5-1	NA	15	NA	TGCGCCAGCAGTACCGATCGGGTAATGAACACTGAAGCTTTCTTT	CASSTDRVMNTEAFF
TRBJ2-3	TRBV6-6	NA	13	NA	TGTGCCAGCAGGTCAGGCGGCACAGATACGCAGTATTTT	CASRSGGTDTQYF
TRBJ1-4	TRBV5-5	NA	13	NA	TGTGCCAGCAGCTTCGTGGTGGACGAAAAACTGTTTTTT	CASSFVVDEKLFF
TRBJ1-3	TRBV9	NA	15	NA	TGTGCCAGCAGCCCTGCCTGGGCGCAGGGAAACACCATATATTTT	CASSPAWAQGNTIYF
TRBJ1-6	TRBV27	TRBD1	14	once	TGTGCCAGCACCTCGGACAGGGGGCGATCACCCCTCCACTTT	CASTSDRGRSPLHF
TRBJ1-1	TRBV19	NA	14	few	TGTGCCAGTAGTATAGGGCAGGGGAACACTGAAGCTTTCTTT	CASSIGQGNTEAFF
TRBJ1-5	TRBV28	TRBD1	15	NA	TGTGCCAGCAGTACCGGACAGGGAAGCAATCAGCCCCAGCATTTT	CASSTGQGSNQPQHF
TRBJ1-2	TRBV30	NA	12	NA	TGTGCCTGGAGTACCACAGGGTATGGCTACACCTTC	CAWSTTGYGYTF
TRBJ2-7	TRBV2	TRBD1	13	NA	TGTGCCACGACAGGGGTTCAGTCCTACGAGCAGTACTTC	CATTGVQSYEQYF
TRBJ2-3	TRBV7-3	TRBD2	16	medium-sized	TGTGCCAGCAGCGTACGCGGGAGAACCACCACAGATACGCAGTATTTT	CASSVRGRTTTDTQYF
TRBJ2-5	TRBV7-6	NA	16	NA	TGTGCCAGCAGAAAAACTTTCGGGGGGCGGAGGGAGACCCAGTACTTC	CASRKTFGGRRETQYF